These 9 T cell receptor beta chains were all obtained from the same sample, sequenced in a study of OX40 agonist ivuxolimab in advanced cancers. Clones were read by immunoSEQ multiplex PCR, and TCRdb kept only the in-frame ones, dropping some. The table includes approximately 84,000 clones, about 86% detected once. This sample comprised CD4+ or CD8+ T cells sorted from blood, obtained in a trial of the OX40 agonist ivuxolimab. Receptors originate from an adult with an advanced solid tumor such as melanoma, head and neck, liver or kidney cancer.

V and J are TRBV5-1 and TRBJ2-5; 7 bases agree with TRBD1. The germline CDR1 and CDR2 sequences are SGHRS and YFSETQ. J lost 0 bases, V lost 7 bases, and 6 bases had no gene match. This CDR3 has 14 amino acids. CDR3 bases: TGCGCCAGCTCCCAGGGGGAGTACCAAGAGACCCAGTACTTC. It yields the protein CASSQGEYQETQYF.

The V gene is TRBV19, the J gene TRBJ2-2; 11 nucleotides align to TRBD2. V lost 3 bases, J lost 0 bases, and 9 bases stayed unmatched. Germline V gene data show CDR1 as LNHDA and CDR2 as SQIVND (reference sequence). The CDR3 length is 19 residues. This CDR3 is CASSILGGSGGANTGELFF. The CDR3 DNA reads as TGTGCCAGTAGTATTCTTGGTGGTAGCGGGGGGGCGAACACCGGGGAGCTGTTTTTT. The full variable domain, in which reference TRBV19 and TRBJ2-2 provide the parts outside the CDR3, is DGGITQSPKYLFRKEGQNVTLSCEQNLNHDAMYWYRQDPGQGLRLIYYSQIVNDFQKGDIAEGYSVSREKKESFPLTVTSAQKNPTAFYLCASSILGGSGGANTGELFFGEGSRLTVL.

V usage is TRBV6-1 and J usage is TRBJ1-1; a possible D gene is TRBD1 (6 bases). V gave up 2 bases and J gave up 6 bases, with 7 bases separating them. Per germline, CDR1 MNHNS and CDR2 SASEGT. The length of the CDR3 is 12 residues. CDR3 residues: CASSEQGSEAFF. The CDR3 DNA follows: TGTGCCAGCAGTGAACAGGGGTCTGAAGCTTTCTTT.

The table lists this clone with a few counts. The rearrangement joins TRBV30 to TRBJ1-5, with D uncertain. Germline V gene lookup returns CDR1 GTSNPN and CDR2 SVGIG (reference sequence). V lost 2 bases, J lost 4 bases, and 9 bases lay in between. The CDR3 is 13 amino acids. This CDR3 reads CAWSNAGNQPQHF. The CDR3 bases are TGTGCCTGGAGTAATGCCGGTAATCAGCCCCAGCATTTT. The full variable domain, rest sourced from reference TRBV30 and TRBJ1-5, is SQTIHQWPATLVQPVGSPLSLECTVEGTSNPNLYWYRQAAGRGLQLLFYSVGIGQISSEVPQNLSASRPQDRQFILSSKKLLLSDSGFYLCAWSNAGNQPQHFGDGTRLSIL.

In its sample, this clone was seen once. The V call is TRBV7-2, the J call TRBJ2-3; TRBD2 might be the D (6 bases). The CDR3 runs 15 residues. Deletions cut 2 bases from V and 3 bases from J, with 12 bases between. Germline V gene sequence: CDR1 SGHTA, CDR2 FQGNSA. CDR3 sequence reads: CASSLLVGRTDTQYF. The CDR3 coding sequence is TGTGCCAGCAGCTTATTAGTTGGGAGGACAGATACGCAGTATTTT.

This clone was seen once. This chain links TRBV6-5 with TRBJ1-3; 10 bases are shared with TRBD1. V trimming: 5 bases; J trimming: 2 bases; junction bases outside the gene matches: 3. Germline V CDR1 and CDR2: MNHEY, SVGAGI. The CDR3 is made up of 15 amino acids. The CDR3 loop is CASSTDRGPGNTIYF. The DNA for the CDR3 is TGTGCCAGCAGTACTGACAGGGGGCCTGGAAACACCATATATTTT.

The chain links TRBV5-6 to TRBJ2-3; 7 nucleotides match TRBD2. Unmatched junction bases numbered 11, after V lost 7 bases and J lost 3 bases. CDR3 length: 15 residues. Germline CDR1 and CDR2: SGHDT and YYEEEE. The CDR3 DNA sequence: TGTGCCAGCCGAACGGGGGGTAGGTTAACAGATACGCAGTATTTT. Amino acid sequence: CASRTGGRLTDTQYF.

In DNA, the CDR3 is TGTGCCAGCAGGGGGGTGACTAGCGGGGACACTAGCACAGATACGCAGTATTTT. Translated, it gives CASRGVTSGDTSTDTQYF. The chain recombines TRBV2 with TRBJ2-3; TRBD2 matches 11 bases. The J segment lost 0 bases and the V segment lost 6 bases, leaving 11 bases of the junction unmatched. Germline V CDR1 and CDR2: SNHLY, FYNNEI. The CDR3 is 18 residues long.

The chain uses TRBV4-3 and TRBJ2-7, with TRBD1 identical over 11 bases. The length of the CDR3 is 16 residues. V shed 2 bases and J 6 bases; nucleotides not matched to a gene: 9. CDR1 and CDR2 (germline): LGHNA, YSLEER. The CDR3 is CASSQYRTGGVPEQYF. CDR3 DNA: TGCGCCAGCAGCCAATACAGGACAGGGGGCGTACCCGAGCAGTACTTC.